One T cell receptor (beta chain) is described in this entry. The sample originates from a study of blood T cell repertoires in COVID-19. Measured with immunoSEQ multiplex PCR; TCRdb has only the in-frame clones, and not every one. The sample lists about 470,000 clones; about 90% were seen once. Germline CDR1 reads SGHAT; CDR2 reads FQNNGV. The CDR3 length is 15 residues. V was pared by 6 bases and J by 0 bases, with 14 bases between. V is TRBV11-2 and J is TRBJ1-2, with no clear D. The origin of this receptor is a woman younger than 35 who had recovered from COVID-19. The sample consisted of PBMCs or T cells enriched from blood (not recorded which). The CDR3 DNA reads as TGTGCCAGCAGTCCCCGGAGTTTAGCTAACTATGGCTACACCTTC. The encoded protein is CASSPRSLANYGYTF.